This TCR beta chain was obtained from a study of T cells in tuberculosis. About the research overall: The T cells targeted glucose monomycolate, a mycobacterial lipid, via CD1B.

Thawed, overnight-rested PBMC were stained with GMM-loaded CD1B tetramer, viability dye and anti-CD3, then sorted. The CD1B tetramers carried C32 glucose monomycolate purified from Rhodococcus equi. PBMC for tetramer sorting were first depleted of CD14-expressing monocytes. Each donor contributed roughly 96,000 sorted tetramer-negative cells. No alpha-beta pairing information exists for these sequences. Generated by immunoSEQ multiplex PCR, the TCRdb table keeps only in-frame clones and is missing some. The sample lists about 58,000 clones, approximately 85% occurring once. Trimming stripped 7 bases from V and 5 bases from J, with 17 bases between. CDR1 LNHDA and CDR2 SQIVND come from the germline V gene (reference sequence). The CDR3 contains 14 residues.

The material sequenced was CD1b-GMM tetramer-negative cells sorted from PBMCs. The chain is built from TRBV19 and TRBJ1-1; a possible D gene is TRBD1 (6 bases). This clonotype was obtained from an adult woman with latent tuberculosis. The CDR3 loop is CASTPPYRDTEAFF. The CDR3 DNA is TGTGCCAGTACCCCCCCTTACAGGGATACTGAAGCTTTCTTT.